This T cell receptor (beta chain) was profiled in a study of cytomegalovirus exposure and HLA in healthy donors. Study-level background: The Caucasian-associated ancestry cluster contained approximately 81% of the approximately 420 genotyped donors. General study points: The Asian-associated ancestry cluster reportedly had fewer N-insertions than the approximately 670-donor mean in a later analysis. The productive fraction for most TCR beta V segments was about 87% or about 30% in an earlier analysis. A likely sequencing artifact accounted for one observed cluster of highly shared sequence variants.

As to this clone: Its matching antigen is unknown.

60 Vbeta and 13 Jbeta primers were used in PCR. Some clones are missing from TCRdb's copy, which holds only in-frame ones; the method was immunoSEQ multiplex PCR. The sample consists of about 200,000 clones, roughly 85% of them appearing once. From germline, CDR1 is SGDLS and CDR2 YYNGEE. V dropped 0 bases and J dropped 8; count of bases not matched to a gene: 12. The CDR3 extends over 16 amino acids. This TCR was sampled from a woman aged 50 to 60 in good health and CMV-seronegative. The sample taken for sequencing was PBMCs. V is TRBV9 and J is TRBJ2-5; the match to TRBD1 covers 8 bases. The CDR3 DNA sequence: TGTGCCAGCAGCGTAGGACGGATCGGCGGGACAGGAACCCAGTACTTC. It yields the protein CASSVGRIGGTGTQYF.